Included here is one TCR beta chain sequence, with context. Libraries were prepared by immunoSEQ multiplex PCR; TCRdb keeps only in-frame clonotypes and omits some of them. The top ten clones hold 17% of a sample with approximately 190,000 clones, roughly 80% of them seen once. The data belong to a study of blood T cell repertoires in COVID-19. This sequence was found in a man aged 55 to 70 with active or convalescent COVID-19. Sequenced input: peripheral blood.

CDR3 in amino acids: CSVELQASQSGELFF. As DNA, the CDR3 is TGCAGCGTTGAACTACAGGCGAGTCAAAGCGGGGAGCTGTTTTTT. The chain couples TRBV29-1 to TRBJ2-2; weak D call: TRBD1 (5 bases). This CDR3 has 15 amino acids. V was trimmed by 2 bases and J by 7 bases, leaving 17 bases between them. Germline V gives CDR1 SQVTM, CDR2 ANQGSEA.